These 29 T cell receptor beta chains share one sample of origin, sequenced in a study of T cells in women clearing cervical HPV infection. The protocol was immunoSEQ multiplex PCR, while the TCRdb copy is restricted to in-frame clones and leaves out a portion. The sample yields 45,000 to 55,000 clones, of which the top ten take up roughly 1.6%. Sample: blood buffy coat. The receptors come from a woman between 18 and 69 years old with a cervical HPV16 infection that either progressed to CIN3+ or cleared (not recorded which).

Points on this clone: Sequencing ends 3 residues short of the CDR3 end; the germline J gene provides the rest. V and J are TRBV30 and TRBJ1-2; possibly TRBD1 for D (5 bases). This CDR3 contains 15 residues. Germline CDR1 is GTSNPN and CDR2 is SVGIG (reference sequence). The CDR3 region is CAWSPPGLRIWGYTF. CDR3 DNA (partial): TGTGCCTGGAGTCCCCCAGGGTTGAGGATCTGGGGC.

On this clone: The read terminates 3 residues ahead of where the CDR3 ends, so the germline J gene completes it. The J gene is TRBJ1-4, the V gene TRBV18, with 8 bases lining up with TRBD1. The CDR3 extends over 17 amino acids. Looked up from germline, CDR1 is KGHSH and CDR2 is LQKENI. Germline trimming cut 8 bases from V and 0 bases from J; bases unmatched to any gene: 11. The CDR3 loop reads CASARDRPTPTNEKLFF. CDR3 bases read: TGTGCCAGCGCCCGGGACAGGCCGACACCAACTAATGAAAAA.

Concerning this clone: The read is 3 residues too short to cover the CDR3 end, so that end is filled in from the germline J gene. This sequence joins TRBV14 and TRBJ2-2; 7 nucleotides line up with TRBD1. The CDR3 is 15 amino acids. V shed 8 bases, J shed 4 bases, and the junction held 10 bases outside the gene matches. CDR1 and CDR2 (germline): SGHDN, FVKESK. The sequenced part of the CDR3 DNA is TGTGCCAGCTCAAATCGACAGGGCGGCACCGGGGAG. This codes for CASSNRQGGTGE. The whole CDR3 protein reads CASSNRQGGTGELFF.

Notes on this clone: The CDR3 end is not reached by the read, which stops 3 residues before it; the germline J gene fills it in. This chain uses TRBV5-1 with TRBJ2-7; 9 bases line up with TRBD2. Germline assignment: CDR1 SGHRS and CDR2 YFSETQ. V was pared by 0 bases and J by 0 bases, with 10 bases of the junction left unmatched. This CDR3 has 18 residues. The CDR3 is CASSLELAGAYTSYEQYF. Partial CDR3 DNA: TGCGCCAGCAGCTTGGAATTAGCGGGGGCCTACACCTCCTACGAG.

Points on this clone: The DNA ends 3 residues before the CDR3 does, and the rest of the CDR3 is filled in from the germline J gene. The chain recombines TRBV12-5 with TRBJ2-7, with 9 nucleotides matching TRBD2. Germline CDR1 and CDR2: LGHNT and FRNRAP. The trim removed 5 bases at V and 5 bases at J, leaving 19 bases unmatched. The CDR3 loop spans 18 amino acids. The CDR3 loop is CASGASNLRGSGRNEQYF. The covered CDR3 bases are TGTGCTAGTGGTGCTAGTAATTTAAGGGGTAGCGGGAGAAACGAG.

As concerns this clone: The read gets to within 3 residues of the CDR3 end, and the germline J gene fills in the rest. The rearrangement links TRBV20-1 to TRBJ2-5, with TRBD1 as a possible D gene (6 bases). The CDR3 extends over 13 amino acids. Germline CDR1 and CDR2: DFQATT and SNEGSKA (reference sequence). V was trimmed by 6 bases and J by 2 bases, leaving 13 bases between them. The CDR3 is CSAQRTAQETQYF. The DNA read from the CDR3 is TGCAGTGCACAAAGGACAGCACAAGAGACC.

In the case of this clone: From the germline J gene comes the end of the CDR3, since the read stops 3 residues before it. The chain has TRBV2 and TRBJ1-2, with D tentatively TRBD1 (5 bases). The CDR3 runs 16 residues. Between the trimmed V and J ends, which lost 4 bases and 6 bases, there was a span of 21 bases. Germline V CDR1 and CDR2: SNHLY, FYNNEI. The CDR3 loop is CASSVFLVGGRDGYTF. The sequenced part of the CDR3 DNA is TGTGCCAGCAGTGTTTTTCTAGTTGGGGGGAGAGATGGC.

With regard to this clone: The CDR3 end lies 3 residues beyond the end of the read and is filled in from the germline J gene. The V and J genes are TRBV5-1 and TRBJ2-1; D remains ambiguous. Germline V gives CDR1 SGHRS, CDR2 YFSETQ. The CDR3 is 13 residues long. Trimming shortened V by 0 bases and J by 9 bases, and 10 bases separated the two germline ends. CDR3 residues: CASSLDFSREQFF. The CDR3 DNA, read in part, is TGCGCCAGCAGCTTGGATTTTTCCCGTGAG.

CDR3 residues: CASSRSGHEQYF. Partial CDR3 DNA: TGTGCCAGCAGCAGGTCAGGGCACGAG. The V gene is TRBV5-4, the J gene TRBJ2-7; weak D call: TRBD1 (5 bases). The read stops 3 residues short of the end of the CDR3; the missing end is completed from the germline J gene. CDR3 size: 12 residues. V was pared by 4 bases and J by 5 bases, with 10 bases between. CDR1 SGHNT and CDR2 YYREEE come from the germline V gene (reference sequence). Supplemented by reference TRBV5-4 and TRBJ2-7, the full variable domain reads ETGVTQSPTHLIKTRGQQVTLRCSSQSGHNTVSWYQQALGQGPQFIFQYYREEENGRGNFPPRFSGLQFPNYSSELNVNALELDDSALYLCASSRSGHEQYFGPGTRLTVT.

On this clone itself: From the germline J gene comes the end of the CDR3, since the read stops 3 residues before it. The rearrangement links TRBV18 to TRBJ1-1, with unresolved D. V lost 0 bases, J lost 6 bases, and 11 bases lay in between. Germline V gene sequence: CDR1 KGHSH, CDR2 LQKENI. The CDR3 is 14 residues long. The CDR3 DNA, read in part, is TGTGCCAGCTCACCACCGCGTGGTTTCGCTGAA. It encodes CASSPPRGFAE. The CDR3 in full is CASSPPRGFAEAFF.

Details on this clone: Read sequence stops 3 residues before the CDR3 end, and the germline J gene provides the missing end. This chain links TRBV27 with TRBJ2-2, with TRBD2 matching over 9 bases. The V segment lost 0 bases and the J segment 5 bases; nucleotides outside the gene matches: 4. Germline loops: CDR1 MNHEY, CDR2 SMNVEV (reference sequence). The CDR3 contains 16 residues. The CDR3: CASSLSLAGRTGELFF. Partial CDR3 DNA: TGTGCCAGCAGTTTATCTCTAGCGGGAAGGACCGGGGAG.

Turning to this clone: The missing CDR3 end, 3 residues past where the read stops, is filled in from the germline J gene. The chain joins TRBV20-1 to TRBJ2-3, with TRBD2 as a possible D gene (5 bases). Germline V gives CDR1 DFQATT, CDR2 SNEGSKA (reference sequence). Trimming cost V 3 bases and J 2 bases, with 12 bases left between them. The CDR3 is 14 residues long. This chain's CDR3 is CSARPRTLTDTQYF. The sequenced part of the CDR3 DNA is TGCAGTGCTAGGCCCCGGACTCTCACAGATACG.

As concerns this clone: The CDR3 goes on 3 residues after the read ends, and that part is filled in from the germline J gene. This chain uses TRBV28 with TRBJ2-3, with D possibly TRBD2 on 5 matching bases. CDR3 size: 12 residues. Germline loops: CDR1 MDHEN, CDR2 SYDVKM. The V end was cut by 3 bases, the J end by 7 bases, with 8 bases between. CDR3 in amino acids: CASSFGLHTQYF. The DNA read from the CDR3 is TGTGCCAGCAGTTTTGGACTTCATACG.

In regard to this clone: The read ends 3 residues shy of where the CDR3 ends; the end is completed using the germline J gene. The rearrangement links TRBV6-8 to TRBJ2-6; weak D call: TRBD1 (5 bases). CDR3 length: 17 residues. Germline V lookup: CDR1 MNHGY, CDR2 SAAAGT. Trimming removed 6 bases at V and 0 bases at J, with 15 bases between. The sequenced part of the CDR3 DNA is TGTGCCAGCAGGGTGCAGGGTCCCTACTCTGGGGCCAACGTC. This codes for CASRVQGPYSGANV. The CDR3 in its entirety is CASRVQGPYSGANVLTF.

In regard to this clone: The DNA ends 3 residues before the CDR3 does, and the rest of the CDR3 is filled in from the germline J gene. This sequence joins TRBV28 and TRBJ2-7; D uncertain. This CDR3 contains 13 residues. V lost 5 bases, J lost 4 bases, and 12 bases lay in between. Germline values: CDR1 MDHEN, CDR2 SYDVKM. The sequenced part of the CDR3 DNA is TGTGCCAGCAGTGAGACAAACGGATACGAG. Its protein is CASSETNGYE. The CDR3 in full is CASSETNGYEQYF.

To note about this clone: Sequencing ends 3 residues short of the CDR3 end; the germline J gene provides the rest. The chain recombines TRBV19 with TRBJ2-1; TRBD1 matches at 7 bases. The V and J ends lost 2 bases and 3 bases, in that order; junction bases with no gene match: 7. The CDR3 runs 16 residues. CDR1 and CDR2 (germline): LNHDA, SQIVND (reference sequence). The CDR3 loop reads CASSIPGQSYYNEQFF. The CDR3 bases that were read are TGTGCCAGTAGTATACCGGGACAGTCATACTACAATGAG.

Regarding this clone: The sequenced fragment ends 3 residues before the CDR3 boundary, so the rest is inferred from the germline J gene. The V gene is TRBV20-1, the J gene TRBJ2-3, with 16 bases that match TRBD2. The CDR3 contains 17 residues. V dropped 3 bases and J dropped 6; count of bases not matched to a gene: 9. Germline CDR1 reads DFQATT; CDR2 reads SNEGSKA (reference sequence). The chain's CDR3 is CSASSLGTSGGGDTQYF. Partial CDR3 DNA: TGCAGTGCTAGTAGCCTCGGGACTAGCGGGGGGGGTGATACG.

Points on this clone: The CDR3 goes on 3 residues after the read ends, and that part is filled in from the germline J gene. The chain has TRBV10-3 and TRBJ2-1; D might be TRBD1 (5 bases). CDR1 is ENHRY and CDR2 is SYGVKD in the germline V gene. The CDR3 has 13 amino acids. Deletions cut 7 bases from V and 6 bases from J, with 13 bases between. The DNA read from the CDR3 is TGTGCCATCACCGAGACCGACAGCAATGAG. Translated: CAITETDSNE. The entire CDR3 sequence reads CAITETDSNEQFF.

Details on this clone: The CDR3 extends 3 residues past the end of the read, so its final part is completed from the germline J gene. This sequence joins TRBV7-2 and TRBJ2-2; 7 bases map to TRBD1. Germline V lookup: CDR1 SGHTA, CDR2 FQGNSA. J was trimmed by 2 bases and V by 3 bases; bases with no gene match: 3. The CDR3 has 15 residues. CDR3 region: CASSLNRGNTGELFF. Incomplete CDR3 DNA: TGTGCCAGCAGCTTGAACAGGGGAAACACCGGGGAG.

As for this clone: The CDR3 goes on 3 residues after the read ends, and that part is filled in from the germline J gene. This rearrangement joins TRBV5-1 to TRBJ2-7, with 9 bases that match TRBD2. The CDR3 length is 17 residues. CDR1 is SGHRS and CDR2 is YFSETQ in the germline V gene. V shed 5 bases, J shed 4 bases, and the junction held 16 bases outside the gene matches. CDR3 in amino acids: CASRISLAGESLYEQYF. The CDR3 bases that were read are TGCGCCAGCAGGATCTCATTAGCGGGGGAATCCTTATACGAG.

As for this clone: Read coverage stops 3 residues before the CDR3 terminus; the germline J gene supplies the remainder. The sample carries other DNA sequences with the same CDR3. This sequence joins TRBV2 and TRBJ1-6; 7 bases align to TRBD1. J gave up 5 bases and V 8 bases, and 6 bases lay outside the gene matches. CDR3 size: 14 residues. The germline CDR1 and CDR2 sequences are SNHLY and FYNNEI. The CDR3: CASCRQGDNSPLHF. The covered CDR3 bases are TGTGCCAGCTGCAGACAGGGCGATAATTCACCC.

A note on this clone: The DNA ends 3 residues before the CDR3 does, and the rest of the CDR3 is filled in from the germline J gene. The gene calls are TRBV15 and TRBJ2-1; 9 bases fit TRBD2. CDR3 length: 18 residues. The germline V gene has CDR1 LNHNV and CDR2 YYDKDF (reference sequence). V lost 1 base, J lost 1 base, and 8 bases stayed unmatched. The CDR3 reads CATSRVGSGRGSYNEQFF. The DNA read from the CDR3 is TGTGCCACCAGCAGAGTCGGTAGCGGGAGAGGATCCTACAATGAG.

A word on this clone: The sequenced fragment ends 3 residues before the CDR3 boundary, so the rest is inferred from the germline J gene. The chain is built from TRBV2 and TRBJ2-1, with D perhaps TRBD2 (5 bases). Per the germline V gene, CDR1 is SNHLY and CDR2 is FYNNEI. Deletions cut 5 bases from V and 0 bases from J, with 11 bases between. This CDR3 region has 15 residues. CDR3 DNA (partial): TGTGCCAGCAGTCTAAGCGGCAGCTCCTACAATGAG. This gives the protein CASSLSGSSYNE. In full, the CDR3 is CASSLSGSSYNEQFF. Complete variable domain (other parts from reference TRBV2 and TRBJ2-1): EPEVTQTPSHQVTQMGQEVILRCVPISNHLYFYWYRQILGQKVEFLVSFYNNEISEKSEIFDDQFSVERPDGSNFTLKIRSTKLEDSAMYFCASSLSGSSYNEQFFGPGTRLTVL.

As for this clone: Read coverage stops 3 residues before the CDR3 terminus; the germline J gene supplies the remainder. V and J are TRBV4-1 and TRBJ2-1; D is uncertain. This CDR3 comprises 17 residues. V shed 4 bases and J shed 5 bases, with 21 bases lying between them. The germline CDR1 and CDR2 sequences are MGHRA and YSYEKL. The CDR3 reads CASSPTPDSLPHNEQFF. The part of the CDR3 DNA that was read is TGCGCCAGCAGCCCCACCCCTGACTCCTTACCCCACAATGAG.

Concerning this clone: The sequence runs out 3 residues before the end of the CDR3; the remainder is reconstructed from the germline J gene. The rearrangement links TRBV6-2 or TRBV6-3 to TRBJ1-2; D is uncertain. The germline V and J ends were trimmed by 6 bases and 4 bases, with 21 bases remaining between them. CDR1 MNHEY and CDR2 SVGEGT come from the germline V gene. The CDR3 spans 16 residues. CDR3 sequence reads: CASSRGRAKWGYGYTF. The DNA read from the CDR3 is TGTGCCAGCAGCCGCGGGCGGGCGAAGTGGGGCTATGGC.

Note on this clone: Read sequence stops 3 residues before the CDR3 end, and the germline J gene provides the missing end. The chain is built from TRBV30 and TRBJ2-3; D gene ambiguous. V lost 0 bases and J 2 bases, leaving 12 bases between the germline ends. CDR1 and CDR2 from the germline V gene are GTSNPN and SVGIG (reference sequence). The CDR3 totals 15 residues. Partial CDR3 DNA: TGTGCCTGGAGTGTCTCGGGTGGAATCACAGATACG. This codes for CAWSVSGGITDT. In full, the CDR3 reads CAWSVSGGITDTQYF. Full variable domain (rest looked up from reference TRBV30 and TRBJ2-3): SQTIHQWPATLVQPVGSPLSLECTVEGTSNPNLYWYRQAAGRGLQLLFYSVGIGQISSEVPQNLSASRPQDRQFILSSKKLLLSDSGFYLCAWSVSGGITDTQYFGPGTRLTVL.

Concerning this clone itself: Other DNA sequences from this sample encode an identical CDR3 as well. CDR3 DNA (partial): TGTGCCAGCTCACCACCCGGGAGGGGGGAGACC. It translates to CASSPPGRGET. The whole CDR3 protein reads CASSPPGRGETQYF. The V call is TRBV18, the J call TRBJ2-5; TRBD2 matches at 8 bases. Sequencing ends 3 residues short of the CDR3 end; the germline J gene provides the rest. Germline V CDR1 and CDR2: KGHSH, LQKENI. This CDR3 has 14 amino acids. Germline trimming cut 0 bases from V and 5 bases from J; bases unmatched to any gene: 2.

Regarding this clone: From the germline J gene comes the end of the CDR3, since the read stops 3 residues before it. The chain recombines TRBV19 with TRBJ2-2; 13 bases are a match to TRBD2. The V segment lost 6 bases and the J segment 4 bases; nucleotides outside the gene matches: 8. The CDR3 covers 17 residues. CDR1 and CDR2 from the germline V gene are LNHDA and SQIVND (reference sequence). The CDR3 loop reads CASSILAGGLVTGELFF. Incomplete CDR3 DNA: TGTGCCAGTAGCATACTAGCGGGAGGGCTGGTCACCGGGGAG. The whole variable domain, filled in from reference TRBV19 and TRBJ2-2, reads DGGITQSPKYLFRKEGQNVTLSCEQNLNHDAMYWYRQDPGQGLRLIYYSQIVNDFQKGDIAEGYSVSREKKESFPLTVTSAQKNPTAFYLCASSILAGGLVTGELFFGEGSRLTVL.

The CDR3 spells CASSWDRGNSPLHF. CDR3 bases read: TGTGCCAGCAGCTGGGACAGGGGGAATTCACCC. V is TRBV7-2 and J is TRBJ1-6; 11 bases match TRBD1. The CDR3 end is not reached by the read, which stops 3 residues before it; the germline J gene fills it in. The V gene end was trimmed by 4 bases and the J gene end by 7 bases; junction bases not matched to a gene: 0. Germline V gene sequence: CDR1 SGHTA, CDR2 FQGNSA. This CDR3 spans 14 amino acids. The full variable domain, its missing parts supplied by reference TRBV7-2 and TRBJ1-6, is GAGVSQSPSNKVTEKGKDVELRCDPISGHTALYWYRQSLGQGLEFLIYFQGNSAPDKSGLPSDRFSAERTGGSVSTLTIQRTQQEDSAVYLCASSWDRGNSPLHFGNGTRLTVT.